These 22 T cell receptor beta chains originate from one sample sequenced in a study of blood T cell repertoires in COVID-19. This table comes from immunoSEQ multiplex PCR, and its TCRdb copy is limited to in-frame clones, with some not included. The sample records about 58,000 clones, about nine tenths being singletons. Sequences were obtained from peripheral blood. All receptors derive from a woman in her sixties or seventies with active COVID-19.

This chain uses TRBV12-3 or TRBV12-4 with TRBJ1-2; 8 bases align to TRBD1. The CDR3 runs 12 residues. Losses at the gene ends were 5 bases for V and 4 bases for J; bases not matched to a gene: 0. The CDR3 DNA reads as TGTGCCAGCAGTACAGGGGGCTATGGCTACACCTTC. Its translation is CASSTGGYGYTF.

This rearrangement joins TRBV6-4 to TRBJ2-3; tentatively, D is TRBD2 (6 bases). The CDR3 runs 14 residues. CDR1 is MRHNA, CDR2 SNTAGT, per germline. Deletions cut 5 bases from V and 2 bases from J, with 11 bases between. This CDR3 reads CASSYGGITDTQYF. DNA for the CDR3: TGTGCCAGCAGTTACGGCGGGATCACAGATACGCAGTATTTT.

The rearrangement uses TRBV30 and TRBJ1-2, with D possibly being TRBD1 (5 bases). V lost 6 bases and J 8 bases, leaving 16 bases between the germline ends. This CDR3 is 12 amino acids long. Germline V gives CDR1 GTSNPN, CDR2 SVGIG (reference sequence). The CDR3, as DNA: TGTGCCTGTAGGCCTCCCGGGGGGGGCTACACCTTC. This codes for CACRPPGGGYTF.

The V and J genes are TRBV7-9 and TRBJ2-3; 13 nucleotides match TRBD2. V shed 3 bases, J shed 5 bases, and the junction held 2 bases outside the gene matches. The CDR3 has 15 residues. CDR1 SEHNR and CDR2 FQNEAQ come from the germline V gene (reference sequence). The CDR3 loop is CASSFGLAGEDTQYF. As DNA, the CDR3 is TGTGCCAGCAGCTTCGGACTAGCGGGGGAAGATACGCAGTATTTT.

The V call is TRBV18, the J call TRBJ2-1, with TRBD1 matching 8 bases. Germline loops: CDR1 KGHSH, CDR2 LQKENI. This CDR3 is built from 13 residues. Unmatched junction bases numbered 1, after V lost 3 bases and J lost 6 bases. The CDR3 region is CASSPGTGNEQFF. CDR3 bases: TGTGCCAGCTCACCGGGGACAGGCAATGAGCAGTTCTTC. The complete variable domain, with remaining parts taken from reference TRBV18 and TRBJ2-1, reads NAGVMQNPRHLVRRRGQEARLRCSPMKGHSHVYWYRQLPEEGLKFMVYLQKENIIDESGMPKERFSAEFPKEGPSILRIQQVVRGDSAAYFCASSPGTGNEQFFGPGTRLTVL.

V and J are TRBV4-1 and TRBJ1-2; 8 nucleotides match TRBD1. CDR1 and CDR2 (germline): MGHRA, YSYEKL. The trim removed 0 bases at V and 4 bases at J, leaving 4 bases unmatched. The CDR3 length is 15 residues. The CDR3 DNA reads TGCGCCAGCAGCCAAGAAATCACAGGGGGCTATGGCTACACCTTC. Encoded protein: CASSQEITGGYGYTF.

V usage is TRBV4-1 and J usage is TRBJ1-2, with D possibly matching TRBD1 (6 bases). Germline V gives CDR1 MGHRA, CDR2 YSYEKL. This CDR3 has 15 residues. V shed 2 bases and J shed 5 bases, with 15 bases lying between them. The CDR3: CASSQPTAGVYGYTF. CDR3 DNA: TGCGCCAGCAGCCAACCTACCGCAGGGGTATATGGCTACACCTTC.

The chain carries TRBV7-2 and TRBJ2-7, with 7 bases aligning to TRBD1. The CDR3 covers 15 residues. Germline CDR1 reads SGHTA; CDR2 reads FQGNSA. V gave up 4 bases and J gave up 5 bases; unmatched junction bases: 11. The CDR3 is CASSYRGGGWNEQYF. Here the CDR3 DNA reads TGTGCCAGCAGCTATAGAGGGGGCGGGTGGAACGAGCAGTACTTC.

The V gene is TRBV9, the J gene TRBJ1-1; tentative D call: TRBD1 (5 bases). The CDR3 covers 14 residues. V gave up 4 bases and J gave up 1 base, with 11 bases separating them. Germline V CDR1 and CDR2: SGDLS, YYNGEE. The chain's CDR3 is CASSFGGGNTEAFF. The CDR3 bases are TGTGCCAGCAGCTTCGGCGGGGGGAACACTGAAGCTTTCTTT.

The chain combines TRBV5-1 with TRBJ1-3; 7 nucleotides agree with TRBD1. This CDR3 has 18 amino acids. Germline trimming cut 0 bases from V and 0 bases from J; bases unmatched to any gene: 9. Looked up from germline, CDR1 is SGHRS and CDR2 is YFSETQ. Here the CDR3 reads CASSLDGGGQTSGNTIYF. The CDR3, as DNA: TGCGCCAGCAGCTTGGACGGGGGGGGACAGACCTCTGGAAACACCATATATTTT.

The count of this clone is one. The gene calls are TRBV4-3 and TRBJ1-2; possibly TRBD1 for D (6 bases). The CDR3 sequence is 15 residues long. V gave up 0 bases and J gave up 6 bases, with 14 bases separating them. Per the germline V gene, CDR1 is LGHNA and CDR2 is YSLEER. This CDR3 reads CASSQDRDNPDGYTF. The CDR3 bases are TGCGCCAGCAGCCAAGACCGGGACAACCCCGATGGCTACACCTTC.

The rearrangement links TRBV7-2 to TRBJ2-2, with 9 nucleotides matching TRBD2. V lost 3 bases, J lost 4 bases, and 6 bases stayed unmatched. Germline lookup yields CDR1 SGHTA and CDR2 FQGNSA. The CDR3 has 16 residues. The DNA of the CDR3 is TGTGCCAGCAGCTTCGTCCTAGCGGGGACCACCGGGGAGCTGTTTTTT. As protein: CASSFVLAGTTGELFF.

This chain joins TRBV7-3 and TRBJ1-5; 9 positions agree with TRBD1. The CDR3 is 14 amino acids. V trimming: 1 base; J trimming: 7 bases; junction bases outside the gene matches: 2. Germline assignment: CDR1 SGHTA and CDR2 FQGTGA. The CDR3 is CASSLMDRGQPQHF. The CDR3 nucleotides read TGTGCCAGCAGCTTAATGGACAGGGGACAGCCCCAGCATTTT.

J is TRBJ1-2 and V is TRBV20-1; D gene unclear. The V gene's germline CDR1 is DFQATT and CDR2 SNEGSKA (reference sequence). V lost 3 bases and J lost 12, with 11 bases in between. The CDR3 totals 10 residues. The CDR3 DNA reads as TGCAGTGCTAGCCTTTTGGCAGACACCTTC. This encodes CSASLLADTF.

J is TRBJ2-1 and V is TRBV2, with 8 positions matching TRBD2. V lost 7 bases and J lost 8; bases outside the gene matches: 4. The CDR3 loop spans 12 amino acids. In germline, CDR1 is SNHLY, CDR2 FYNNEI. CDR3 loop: CASTRGAYEQFF. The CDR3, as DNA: TGTGCCAGCACGCGGGGGGCCTATGAGCAGTTCTTC.

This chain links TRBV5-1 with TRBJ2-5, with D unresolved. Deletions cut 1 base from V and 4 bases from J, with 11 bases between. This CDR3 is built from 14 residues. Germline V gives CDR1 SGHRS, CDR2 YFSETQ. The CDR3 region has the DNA TGCGCCAGCAGCTTGAGTCCCACCGGAGAGACCCAGTACTTC. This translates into CASSLSPTGETQYF. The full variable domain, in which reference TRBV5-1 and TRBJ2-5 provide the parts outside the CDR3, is KAGVTQTPRYLIKTRGQQVTLSCSPISGHRSVSWYQQTPGQGLQFLFEYFSETQRNKGNFPGRFSGRQFSNSRSEMNVSTLELGDSALYLCASSLSPTGETQYFGPGTRLLVL.

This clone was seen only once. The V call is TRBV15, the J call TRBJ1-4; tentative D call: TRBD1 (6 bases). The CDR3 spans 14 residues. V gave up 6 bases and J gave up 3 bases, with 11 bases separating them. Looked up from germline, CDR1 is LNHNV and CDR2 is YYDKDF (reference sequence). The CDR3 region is CATSTDRANEKLFF. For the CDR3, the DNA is TGTGCCACCAGTACGGACAGAGCTAATGAAAAACTGTTTTTT.

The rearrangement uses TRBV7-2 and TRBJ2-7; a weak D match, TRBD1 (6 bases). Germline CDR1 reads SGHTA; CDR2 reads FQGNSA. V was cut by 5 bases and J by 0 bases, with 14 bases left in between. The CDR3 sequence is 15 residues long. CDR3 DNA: TGTGCCAGCAGCCCCCAGGGGATTAGCTCCTACGAGCAGTACTTC. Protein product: CASSPQGISSYEQYF. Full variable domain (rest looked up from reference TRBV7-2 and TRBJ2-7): GAGVSQSPSNKVTEKGKDVELRCDPISGHTALYWYRQSLGQGLEFLIYFQGNSAPDKSGLPSDRFSAERTGGSVSTLTIQRTQQEDSAVYLCASSPQGISSYEQYFGPGTRLTVT.

CDR3 amino acids: CASSRGGERLDTQYF. The CDR3, as DNA: TGTGCCAGCAGTAGAGGGGGCGAAAGGTTAGATACGCAGTATTTT. The chain is built from TRBV7-8 and TRBJ2-3; 7 nucleotides agree with TRBD1. CDR3 length: 15 amino acids. Germline CDR1 reads SGHVS; CDR2 reads FQNEAQ. V lost 6 bases to trimming and J lost 5 bases; unmatched junction nucleotides: 11.

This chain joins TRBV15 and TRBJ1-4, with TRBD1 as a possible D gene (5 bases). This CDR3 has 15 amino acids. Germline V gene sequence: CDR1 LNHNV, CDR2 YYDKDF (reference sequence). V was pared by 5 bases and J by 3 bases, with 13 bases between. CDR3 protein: CATSVSGRANEKLFF. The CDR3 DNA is TGTGCCACCAGCGTGTCAGGGAGGGCTAATGAAAAACTGTTTTTT.

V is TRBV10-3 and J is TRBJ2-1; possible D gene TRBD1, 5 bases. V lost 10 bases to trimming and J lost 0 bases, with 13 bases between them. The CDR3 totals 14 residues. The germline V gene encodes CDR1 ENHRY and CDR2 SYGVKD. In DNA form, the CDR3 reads TGTGCCACCATACAGGAATACTCCTACAATGAGCAGTTCTTC. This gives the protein CATIQEYSYNEQFF.

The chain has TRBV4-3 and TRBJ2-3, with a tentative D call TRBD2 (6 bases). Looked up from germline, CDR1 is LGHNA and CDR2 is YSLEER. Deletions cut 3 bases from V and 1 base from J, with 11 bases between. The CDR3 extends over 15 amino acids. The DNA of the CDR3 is TGCGCCAGCAGCCATCTTAGCGGAGGCACAGATACGCAGTATTTT. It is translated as CASSHLSGGTDTQYF.